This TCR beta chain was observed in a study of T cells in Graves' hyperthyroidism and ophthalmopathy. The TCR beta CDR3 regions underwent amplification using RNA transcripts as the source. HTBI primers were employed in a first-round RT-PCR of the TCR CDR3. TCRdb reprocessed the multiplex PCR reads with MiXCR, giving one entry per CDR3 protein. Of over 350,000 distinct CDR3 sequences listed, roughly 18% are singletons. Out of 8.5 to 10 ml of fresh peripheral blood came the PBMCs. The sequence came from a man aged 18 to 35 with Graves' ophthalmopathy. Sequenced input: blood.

The CDR3 DNA sequence: TGTGCCAGCAGTTCGGGGACGGCTGGTGAACACCCTGAAGCTTTCTTT. Amino acid sequence: CASSSGTAGEHPEAFF. The rearrangement links TRBV28 to TRBJ1-1; TRBD1 might be the D (5 bases). Trimming shortened V by 4 bases and J by 6 bases, and 21 bases separated the two germline ends. Germline values: CDR1 MDHEN, CDR2 SYDVKM. The CDR3 runs 16 residues.